This TCR beta chain was captured by sequencing in a study of CD8+ T cells in alopecia areata. Extracted from the samples, RNA was reverse transcribed into cDNA to serve as the sequencing template. Libraries were prepared by immunoSEQ multiplex PCR; TCRdb keeps only in-frame clonotypes and omits some of them. In the table there are about 150,000 clones, 75% to 90% of which are singletons. Sampling of alopecia areata patients yielded lesional scalp punch biopsies as well as peripheral blood. The V and J ends lost 6 bases and 9 bases, in that order; junction bases with no gene match: 9. Germline V gene sequence: CDR1 SGHDT, CDR2 YYEEEE. The CDR3 spans 14 residues. Of note for this clone: The antigen is not known.

Study-wide points: Scalp repertoires also include resident alphabeta T cells from normal skin. Mice gave a clearer picture of TCR sharing than patients did, possibly for HLA-related reasons.

The chain links TRBV5-6 to TRBJ2-1; 10 positions agree with TRBD1. The sequence derives from a human donor with alopecia areata. Sequencing used CD8+ T cells sorted from blood, obtained at week 0. CDR3 coding DNA: TGTGCCAGCAATCCGGGACAGGGGATCGGTGAGCAGTTCTTC. Encoded protein: CASNPGQGIGEQFF.